These 8 T cell receptor beta chains originate from one sample sequenced in a study of shared clonotypes between healthy human individuals. Only in-frame clones appear in the TCRdb table, and some are missing; sequencing was by immunoSEQ multiplex PCR. The table includes over a million clones, 70% to 80% detected once. The sample taken for sequencing was memory CD4+ T cells sorted from blood. Subset reported: CD45RA-negative fraction. Receptors were obtained from a man between 18 and 35 years old in good health.

The chain couples TRBV5-1 to TRBJ1-1; D ambiguous. The CDR3 contains 13 residues. Germline V gene sequence: CDR1 SGHRS, CDR2 YFSETQ. V lost 1 base, J lost 2 bases, and 6 bases lay in between. CDR3: CASSLSANTEAFF. The CDR3 coding sequence is TGCGCCAGCAGCTTGTCGGCCAACACTGAAGCTTTCTTT.

This clone was seen a handful of times. This chain uses TRBV5-4 with TRBJ2-1; TRBD2 matches 14 bases. Germline V gene lookup returns CDR1 SGHNT and CDR2 YYREEE (reference sequence). The CDR3 runs 16 residues. V lost 4 bases and J lost 7; bases outside the gene matches: 7. The CDR3 bases are TGTGCCAGCAGCCCGGAACGGACTAGCGGGAGGAATGAGCAGTTCTTC. Residues: CASSPERTSGRNEQFF.

This clone has just a few counts. V usage is TRBV7-2 and J usage is TRBJ2-2; 9 bases are a match to TRBD2. The V segment lost 7 bases and the J segment 6 bases; nucleotides outside the gene matches: 9. In germline, CDR1 is SGHTA, CDR2 FQGNSA. The CDR3 consists of 15 residues. CDR3 DNA: TGTGCCAGCATGTCTAGCGGGACCGGGGCCGGGGAGCTGTTTTTT. Protein product: CASMSSGTGAGELFF.

The J gene is TRBJ1-1, the V gene TRBV27; perhaps TRBD1 as D (6 bases). Trimming took off 7 bases at V and 7 bases at J, with 16 bases between the two ends. CDR1 is MNHEY, CDR2 SMNVEV, per germline (reference sequence). This CDR3 comprises 13 residues. In DNA, the CDR3 is TGTGCCAGCAAGAGGGGGGGATATTTTGAAGCTTTCTTT. It encodes CASKRGGYFEAFF.

About this clone itself: The same CDR3 can be traced to other DNA sequences in this sample. V and J are TRBV20-1 and TRBJ2-3; D tentatively reads TRBD1 or TRBD2 (6 bases each). V lost 5 bases and J lost 9, with 12 bases in between. Germline CDR1 and CDR2: DFQATT and SNEGSKA (reference sequence). This CDR3 comprises 11 residues. The DNA of the CDR3 is TGCAGTGCTGCCGGGGGCGGAACGCAGTATTTT. Protein sequence: CSAAGGGTQYF.

The J gene is TRBJ1-1, the V gene TRBV11-2, with TRBD1 identical over 8 bases. V dropped 5 bases and J dropped 1; count of bases not matched to a gene: 6. This CDR3 is built from 15 residues. Germline V gene lookup returns CDR1 SGHAT and CDR2 FQNNGV. The CDR3 protein is CASSPAGTGNTEAFF. The CDR3 coding sequence is TGTGCCAGCAGCCCTGCCGGGACAGGGAACACTGAAGCTTTCTTT.

The V gene is TRBV2, the J gene TRBJ2-2; 9 bases fit TRBD1. Germline CDR1 is SNHLY and CDR2 is FYNNEI. V was clipped by 4 bases and J by 4 bases; unmatched bases: 19. The CDR3 has 20 residues. CDR3 DNA sequence: TGTGCCAGCAGTGTCGCCCCCTTCTTACAGGGGGCAAGGGGCACCGGGGAGCTGTTTTTT. Translation gives CASSVAPFLQGARGTGELFF.

In the case of this clone: The same CDR3 is also encoded by other DNA sequences in this sample. The CDR3 here is CASSLGGSGTGELFF. For the CDR3, the DNA is TGTGCCAGCAGCTTAGGCGGAAGCGGCACCGGGGAGCTGTTTTTT. The rearrangement uses TRBV11-3 and TRBJ2-2; D perhaps matches TRBD2 (5 bases). Germline CDR1 SGHNT, CDR2 YENEEA. The CDR3 extends over 15 amino acids. The V end was cut by 1 base, the J end by 4 bases, with 10 bases between.